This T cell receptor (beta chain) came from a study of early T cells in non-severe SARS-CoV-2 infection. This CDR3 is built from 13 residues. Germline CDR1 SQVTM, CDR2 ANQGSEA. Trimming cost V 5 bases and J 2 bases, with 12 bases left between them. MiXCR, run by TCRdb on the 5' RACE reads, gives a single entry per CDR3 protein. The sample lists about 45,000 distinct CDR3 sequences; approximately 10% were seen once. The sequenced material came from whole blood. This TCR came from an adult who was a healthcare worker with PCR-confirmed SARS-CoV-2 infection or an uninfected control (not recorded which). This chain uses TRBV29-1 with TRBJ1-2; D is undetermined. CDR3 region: CSVPLGGNYGYTF. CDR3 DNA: TGCAGCGTTCCCCTGGGAGGAAACTATGGCTACACCTTC.